The 5 T cell receptor beta chains given below trace back to one sample, sequenced in a study of molecular identifiers for immune sequencing clone quantification. TCRdb called the PCR reads again in MiXCR, with one record for every CDR3 protein. The sample yields 100,000 or so distinct CDR3 sequences, approximately 22% seen once. The specimen was naive CD8+ T cells from blood, with Jurkat cell RNA spiked in. The subset denotes: FACS-sorted CD8+CD4-CCR7+CD45RA+ naive T cells. The receptors derive from a human donor in good health. Some libraries in this study had Jurkat cell RNA spiked in.

This clonotype occurred many times. This rearrangement joins TRBV6-2 or TRBV6-3 to TRBJ2-6; D uncertain. Germline V CDR1 and CDR2: MNHEY, SVGEGT. The CDR3 is 12 residues long. V shed 5 bases and J shed 2 bases, with 1 base lying between them. CDR3 in DNA: TGTGCCAGCAGTCCTGGGGCCAACGTCCTGACTTTC. It translates to CASSPGANVLTF.

Turning to this clonotype: Possible read error: a much larger clone is one base away. J is TRBJ2-2 and V is TRBV30, with D perhaps TRBD2 (5 bases). CDR3 length equals 15 residues. Germline-derived CDR1 and CDR2 are GTSNPN and SVGIG (reference sequence). CDR3 DNA sequence: TGTGCCGGGAGCTGGAGAACCTATAACGCCGGGGAGCTGTTTTTT. This sequence encodes CAGSWRTYNAGELFF.

Remarks on this clonotype: A single base separates this from a much larger clone, so it may be a read error. The gene calls are TRBV6-2 or TRBV6-3 and TRBJ2-7; TRBD2 agrees at 8 bases. J lost 4 bases, V lost 3 bases, and 11 bases had no gene match. Germline V gene sequence: CDR1 MNHEY, CDR2 SVGEGT. CDR3 size: 16 residues. CDR3 sequence (DNA): TGTGCCAGCAGTTATCCGCGTAGAGCGGGGGATTACGAGCAGTACTTC. Its protein product is CASSYPRRAGDYEQYF.

This clonotype has ten or more counts. The V call is TRBV28, the J call TRBJ2-3, with a tentative D call TRBD1 (5 bases). CDR1 is MDHEN and CDR2 is SYDVKM in the germline V gene. The CDR3 length is 19 residues. V lost 5 bases to trimming and J lost 3 bases, with 27 bases between them. The CDR3 reads CASSLESGIPKGRTDTQYF. The CDR3 coding sequence is TGTGCCAGCAGTCTCGAGTCAGGGATCCCAAAGGGGCGGACAGATACGCAGTATTTT.

The J gene is TRBJ2-1, the V gene TRBV5-4, with a weak D call TRBD1 (6 bases). This CDR3 has 14 amino acids. Per the germline V gene, CDR1 is SGHNT and CDR2 is YYREEE (reference sequence). Trimming removed 0 bases at V and 4 bases at J, with 8 bases between. Here the CDR3 reads CASSLADSYNEQFF. CDR3 coding DNA: TGTGCCAGCAGCTTGGCGGACAGTTACAATGAGCAGTTCTTC.